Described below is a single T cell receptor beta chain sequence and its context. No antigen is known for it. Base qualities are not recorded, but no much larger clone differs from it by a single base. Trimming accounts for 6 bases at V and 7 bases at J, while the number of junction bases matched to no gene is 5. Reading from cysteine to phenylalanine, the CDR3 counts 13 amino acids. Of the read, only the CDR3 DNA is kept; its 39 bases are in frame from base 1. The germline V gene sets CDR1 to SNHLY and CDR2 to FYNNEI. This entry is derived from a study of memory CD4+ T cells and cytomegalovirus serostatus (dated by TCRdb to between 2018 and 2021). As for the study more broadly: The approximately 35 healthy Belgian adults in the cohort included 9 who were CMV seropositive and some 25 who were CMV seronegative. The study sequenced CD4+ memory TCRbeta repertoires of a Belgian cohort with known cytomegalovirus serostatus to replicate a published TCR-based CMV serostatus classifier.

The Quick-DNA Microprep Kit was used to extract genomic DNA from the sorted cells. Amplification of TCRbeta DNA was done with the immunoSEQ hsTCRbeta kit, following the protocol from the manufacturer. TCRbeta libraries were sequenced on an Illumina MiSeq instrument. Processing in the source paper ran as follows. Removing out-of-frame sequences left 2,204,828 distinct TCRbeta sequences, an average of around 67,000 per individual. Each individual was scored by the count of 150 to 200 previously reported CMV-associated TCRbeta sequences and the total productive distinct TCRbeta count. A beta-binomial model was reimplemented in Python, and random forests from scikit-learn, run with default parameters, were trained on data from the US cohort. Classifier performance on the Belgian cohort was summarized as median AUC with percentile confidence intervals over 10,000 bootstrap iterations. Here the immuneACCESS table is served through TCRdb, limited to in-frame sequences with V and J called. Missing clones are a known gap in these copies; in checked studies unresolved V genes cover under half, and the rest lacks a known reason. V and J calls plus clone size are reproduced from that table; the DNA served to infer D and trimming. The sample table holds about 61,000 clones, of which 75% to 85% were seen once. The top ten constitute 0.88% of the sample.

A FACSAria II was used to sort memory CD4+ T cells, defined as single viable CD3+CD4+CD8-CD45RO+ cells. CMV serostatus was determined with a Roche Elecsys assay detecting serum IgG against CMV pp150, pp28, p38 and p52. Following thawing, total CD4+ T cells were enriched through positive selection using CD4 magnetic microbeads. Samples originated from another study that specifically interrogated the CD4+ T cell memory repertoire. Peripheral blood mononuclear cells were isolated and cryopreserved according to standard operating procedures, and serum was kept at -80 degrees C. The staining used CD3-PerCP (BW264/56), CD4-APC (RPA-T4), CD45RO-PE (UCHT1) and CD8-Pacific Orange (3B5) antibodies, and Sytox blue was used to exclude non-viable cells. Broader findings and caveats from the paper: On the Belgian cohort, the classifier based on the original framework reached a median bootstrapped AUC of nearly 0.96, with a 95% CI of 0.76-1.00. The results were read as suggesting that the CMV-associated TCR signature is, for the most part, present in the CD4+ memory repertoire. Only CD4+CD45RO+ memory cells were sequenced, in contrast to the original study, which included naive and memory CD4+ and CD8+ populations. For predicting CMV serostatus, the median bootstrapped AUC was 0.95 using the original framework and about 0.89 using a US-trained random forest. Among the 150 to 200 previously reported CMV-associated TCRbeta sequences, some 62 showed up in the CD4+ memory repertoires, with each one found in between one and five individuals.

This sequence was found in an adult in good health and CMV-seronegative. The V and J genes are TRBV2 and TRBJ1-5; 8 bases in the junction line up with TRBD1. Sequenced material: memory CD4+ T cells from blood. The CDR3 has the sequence CASRRQGHQPQHF. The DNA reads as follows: TGTGCCAGCAGAAGACAGGGGCACCAGCCCCAGCATTTT.